This TCR beta chain was observed in a study of CD8 T cells in Susac syndrome (dated by TCRdb to the late 2010s). Broadly, across the study: Whether CD8+ T cell activation and differentiation in Susac syndrome was antigen driven was tested using repertoire sequencing. CD8+ T cell repertoire clonality was compared between eleven to twelve healthy donors, approximately 14 Susac syndrome patients and 15 multiple sclerosis patients.

With respect to this clonotype: The target of this receptor is not known. No base quality values were provided; no much bigger clone lies one nucleotide off.

The junction carries 13 bases between V and J, which are trimmed by 3 bases and 5 bases respectively. CDR1 is given as MDHEN and CDR2 as SYDVKM, both from the germline V gene. The cysteine opens and the phenylalanine closes a CDR3 of 15 amino acids. Solely the CDR3 DNA is kept, with 45 bases framed from the first base. General findings and caveats noted by the study authors: The TCR sequencing and HLA analysis was acknowledged to have included a relatively small number of individuals.

High-throughput TCR beta sequencing profiled peripheral blood CD8+ and CD4+ T cells from healthy donors, Susac syndrome patients and multiple sclerosis patients. The multiple sclerosis controls were treatment-naive patients whose relapsing-remitting disease, either stable or active, fulfilled the revised McDonald criteria. Bulk CD8+ and CD4+ T cells were purified magnetically by negative isolation, whereas CD8+ TEMRA cells were enriched by FACS. Blood was drawn into EDTA tubes, processed within 24 hours, and PBMCs were isolated by density gradient centrifugation. PBMCs intended for TCR sequencing were frozen in liquid nitrogen and were later thawed in a 37 degrees C water bath. The sorted or isolated CD4+, CD8+ and CD8+ TEMRA cells had a purity of 90% or higher. RNA was extracted with the RNeasy kit and about 0.45 to 1 ug was reverse transcribed using random hexamers. The immunoSEQ multiplex PCR assay, which covers 54 Vbeta and 13 Jbeta segments, was used to amplify TCR beta CDR3 regions. To correct PCR amplification bias, a synthetic template baseline was used for both primer optimization and computational correction. The original methods were these. Reads were assigned to V, D and J genes according to IMGT and analyzed in immunoSEQ Analyzer, with only productive sequences retained. Clonality was computed as one minus Shannon entropy normalized by log2 of the number of productive unique sequences. For each patient and control, public and private clones were evaluated within the 100 most prevalent clones. Clones were defined as Susac-specific if absent from the healthy and MS cohorts, from around 1,000 published viral clones and from other ImmuneACCESS disease sequences. TCRdb reran the public reads through fastp at Q25 and MiXCR, keeping productive beta chains. Rows with a matching CDR3 protein are joined into one entry that keeps the most common DNA and genes. The V and J calls shown here were made by TCRdb, not taken from the authors' results. For this sample there are about 300,000 distinct CDR3 sequences; approximately 85% appear just once. The ten largest clones add up to around 0.2% of the sample.

The origin of this receptor is a human donor with multiple sclerosis. The sequencing sample was made of CD8+ T cells from PBMCs. The chain joins TRBV28 to TRBJ1-4; TRBD1 could be the D gene, as 5 bases match. The CDR3 protein is CASSLAGPQNEKLFF. The DNA sequence is TGTGCCAGCAGTTTGGCAGGGCCACAGAATGAAAAACTGTTTTTT.